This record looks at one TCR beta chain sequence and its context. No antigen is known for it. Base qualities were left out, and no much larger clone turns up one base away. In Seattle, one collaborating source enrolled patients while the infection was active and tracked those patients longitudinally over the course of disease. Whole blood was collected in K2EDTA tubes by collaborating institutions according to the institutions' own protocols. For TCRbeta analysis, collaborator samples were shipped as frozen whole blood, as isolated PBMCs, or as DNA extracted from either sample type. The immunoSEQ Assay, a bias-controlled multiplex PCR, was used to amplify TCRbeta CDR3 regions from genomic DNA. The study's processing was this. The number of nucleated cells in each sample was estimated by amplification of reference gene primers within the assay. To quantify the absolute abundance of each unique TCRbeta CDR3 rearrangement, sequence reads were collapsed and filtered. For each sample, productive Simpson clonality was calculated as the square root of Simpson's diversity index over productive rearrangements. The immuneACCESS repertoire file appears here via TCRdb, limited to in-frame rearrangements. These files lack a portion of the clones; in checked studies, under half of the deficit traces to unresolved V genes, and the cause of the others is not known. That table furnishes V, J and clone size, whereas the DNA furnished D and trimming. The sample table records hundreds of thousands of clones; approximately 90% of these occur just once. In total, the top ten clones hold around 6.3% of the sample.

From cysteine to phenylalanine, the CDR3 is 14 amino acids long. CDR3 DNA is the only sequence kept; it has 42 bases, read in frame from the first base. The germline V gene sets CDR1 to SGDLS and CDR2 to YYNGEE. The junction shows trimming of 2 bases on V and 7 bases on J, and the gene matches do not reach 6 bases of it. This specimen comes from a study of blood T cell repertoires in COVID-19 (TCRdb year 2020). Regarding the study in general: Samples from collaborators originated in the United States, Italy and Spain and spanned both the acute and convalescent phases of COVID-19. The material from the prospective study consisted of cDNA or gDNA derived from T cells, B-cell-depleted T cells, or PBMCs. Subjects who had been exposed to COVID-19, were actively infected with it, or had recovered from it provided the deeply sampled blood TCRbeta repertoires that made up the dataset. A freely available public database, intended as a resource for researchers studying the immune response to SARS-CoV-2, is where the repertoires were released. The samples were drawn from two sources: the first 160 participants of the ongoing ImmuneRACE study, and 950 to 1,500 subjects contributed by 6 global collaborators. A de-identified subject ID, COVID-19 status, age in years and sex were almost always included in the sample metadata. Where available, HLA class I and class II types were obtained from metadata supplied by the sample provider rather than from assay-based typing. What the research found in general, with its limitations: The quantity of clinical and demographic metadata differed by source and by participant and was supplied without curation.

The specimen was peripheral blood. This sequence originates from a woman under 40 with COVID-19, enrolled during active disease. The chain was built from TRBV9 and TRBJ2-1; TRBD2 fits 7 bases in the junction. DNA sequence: TGTGCCAGCAGCGTCGGCGGGAGTGGGAATGAGCAGTTCTTC. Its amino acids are CASSVGGSGNEQFF. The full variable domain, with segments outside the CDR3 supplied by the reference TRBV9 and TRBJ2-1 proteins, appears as DSGVTQTPKHLITATGQRVTLRCSPRSGDLSVYWYQQSLDQGLQFLIQYYNGEERAKGNILERFSAQQFPDLHSELNLSSLELGDSALYFCASSVGGSGNEQFFGPGTRLTVL.